The T cell receptor (beta chain) described here comes from a study of blood T cell repertoires in COVID-19. Study summary: Samples representing acute and convalescent COVID-19 were sourced from the United States, Italy and Spain. From T cells, B-cell-depleted T cells, or PBMCs came the material, which was cDNA or gDNA.

Under the authors' procedure: The assay estimated nucleated cells by amplifying reference gene primers. Sequencing used immunoSEQ multiplex PCR; TCRdb keeps in-frame clones, though not all of them. From that table come the V and J calls and clone size; the DNA was used to work out D and trimming. The table records 150,000 to 200,000 clones, roughly 91% of them present only once. To note about this clone: The junction shows a germline mismatch at one end, possibly a read error.

CDR1 is LGHDT, CDR2 YNNKEL, per germline (reference sequence). This CDR3 is 16 amino acids long. This receptor was obtained from a woman aged 45-65 years with acute or convalescent COVID-19. The V and J genes are TRBV3-1 (or the pseudogene TRBV3-2) and TRBJ1-1, with 9 nucleotides matching TRBD1. Sequencing was performed on peripheral blood. The DNA for the CDR3 is TGTGCCAGCAGCCAACTTGGACAGGGGCTGAAAACTGAAGCTTTCTTT. Encoded protein: CASSQLGQGLKTEAFF.